This TCR beta chain comes out of a study of T cell repertoires in cytomegalovirus infection. The overall study: Researchers turned to recently identified HLA-C-restricted CMV epitopes as well as well-studied HLA-B-restricted ones. In public TCR beta signatures, there were indications of both CMV infection and matching HLA type.

Turning to this clonotype: As yet, its antigen is unknown.

Study results and caveats: Summed frequency of shared TCR beta families picked out CMV carriers who also had the relevant HLA. Dominant in the ex vivo response were TCR beta clonotypes restricted by HLA-C and specific for CMV.

TCRdb independently ran MiXCR on the reads; one entry per CDR3 protein. The sample lists 750,000 to 950,000 distinct CDR3 sequences, about 27% occurring once. The CDR3 runs to 15 residues. The germline V gene encodes CDR1 LGHNT and CDR2 FRNRAP. Trimming took off 1 base at V and 3 bases at J, with 11 bases between the two ends. The source of this sequence is a human donor in good health (CMV status not recorded). Some clones in this sample may be carry-over from other donors' samples. Sequencing used cultured CD8+ T cells from PBMCs, obtained from culture after CMV antigen stimulation. The rearrangement uses TRBV12-5 and TRBJ2-3, with D possibly TRBD2 on 5 matching bases. DNA of the CDR3: TGTGCTAGTGGTTTGGGAGGACTCCAGACAGATACGCAGTATTTT. The encoded protein is CASGLGGLQTDTQYF.